The rows below give T cell receptor beta chains drawn from one sample of a study of T-cell reconstitution after alpha-beta-depleted transplantation in children. TCRdb reprocessed the PCR reads with MiXCR, giving one entry per CDR3 protein. The sample shows over 450,000 distinct CDR3 sequences, roughly 10% of them seen only once. The sample was PBMCs, taken before TCRalphabeta/CD19-depleted stem cell transplant. The receptor set was obtained from a child aged 2-15 years with inherited bone marrow failure, due to receive a stem cell transplant. Both conserved end residues are part of each CDR3.

v_gene	j_gene	CDR3aa
TRBV6-1	TRBJ1-4	CASRGGNWLFF
TRBV28	TRBJ2-7	CASKLSGSPYEQYF
TRBV5-1	TRBJ2-6	CASSLGWAAGANVLTF
TRBV5-1	TRBJ2-3	CASSLDSNTDTQYF
TRBV6-5	TRBJ1-2	CASSYSPQGGYGYTF
TRBV4-3	TRBJ2-2	CASSQDGIGNTGELFF
TRBV12-3/TRBV12-4	TRBJ2-1	CASRDSPNEQFF
TRBV5-5	TRBJ1-5	CASSFDSFNQPQHF
TRBV7-2	TRBJ2-3	CASSLSAGPGRTDTQYF
TRBV7-2	TRBJ2-7	CASSLRIGSGYEQYF
TRBV7-2	TRBJ2-1	CASKREIGYNEQFF
TRBV29-1	TRBJ2-3	CSVGVGGTDTQYF
TRBV12-3/TRBV12-4	TRBJ1-1	CASSFLAGQLGTEAFF
TRBV28	TRBJ2-3	CASRKQSTDTQYF
TRBV18	TRBJ2-1	CASSPPGGLARDNEQFF
TRBV4-3	TRBJ2-7	CASSAGVPAYEQYF
TRBV5-1	TRBJ2-1	CASRTSVHNEQFF
TRBV9	TRBJ2-5	CASSVSAASAGETQYF
TRBV5-1	TRBJ1-1	CASSPGGAETEAFF
TRBV20-1	TRBJ2-7	CSADDFYEQYF
TRBV24-1	TRBJ2-1	CATSDRDSGFYNEQFF
TRBV12-3/TRBV12-4	TRBJ1-2	CASTWDRGYGYTF
TRBV20-1	TRBJ1-6	CSLGQGAPWSYSPLHF
TRBV20-1	TRBJ2-7	CSARGWGLAGQRSYEQYF
TRBV20-1	TRBJ2-7	CSAQNSGDAYEQYF
TRBV5-1	TRBJ2-1	CASSRDIDNEQFF
TRBV27	TRBJ1-5	CASSSGSRSRPQHF
TRBV3-1	TRBJ2-1	CASSQVASGSNEQFF
TRBV6-5	TRBJ1-3	CASSYVAGGGNTIYF
TRBV10-3	TRBJ1-6	CAINRDGDSPLHF
TRBV23-1	TRBJ2-1	CASSQSVTSALINEQFF
TRBV20-1	TRBJ2-7	CSARLIGQGNEQYF
TRBV4-3	TRBJ2-2	CASSQGLAGNTGELFF